This T cell receptor (beta chain) was retrieved from a study of cytomegalovirus exposure and HLA in healthy donors. Study details: Sequencing of roughly 180 million T cells in an earlier analysis found roughly 120 million unique TCR beta sequences.

The CDR3 is made up of 15 amino acids. The germline CDR1 and CDR2 sequences are MDHEN and SYDVKM. The ends were cut back, 3 bases at V and 2 bases at J, with 11 bases in the middle. A multiplex PCR was run with 60 Vbeta primers and 13 Jbeta primers. TCRdb's table, derived via immunoSEQ multiplex PCR, lists solely in-frame clones and lacks some. The sample has about 160,000 clones, around four fifths seen once; the top ten hold 1.5% to 2%. Sample: PBMCs. The chain joins TRBV28 to TRBJ1-5; no reliable D call. This receptor was obtained from a young woman in good health and CMV-seronegative. The CDR3 DNA reads as TGTGCCAGCAGTTTCAACGGGATGGGCAATCAGCCCCAGCATTTT. It encodes CASSFNGMGNQPQHF.